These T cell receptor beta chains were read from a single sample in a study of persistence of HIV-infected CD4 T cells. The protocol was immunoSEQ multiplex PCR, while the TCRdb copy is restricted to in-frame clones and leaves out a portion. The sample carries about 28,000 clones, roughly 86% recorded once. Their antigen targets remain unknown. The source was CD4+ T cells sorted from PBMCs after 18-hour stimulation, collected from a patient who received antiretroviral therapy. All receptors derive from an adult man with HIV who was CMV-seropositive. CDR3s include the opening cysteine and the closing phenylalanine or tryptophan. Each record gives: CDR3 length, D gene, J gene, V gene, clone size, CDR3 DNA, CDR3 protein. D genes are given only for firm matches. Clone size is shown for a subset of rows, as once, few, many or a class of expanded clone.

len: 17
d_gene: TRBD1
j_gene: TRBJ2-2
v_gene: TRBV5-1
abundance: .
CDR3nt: TGCGCCAGCAGGGCTTTCGAACAGGGGGCCTACACCGGGGAGCTGTTTTTT
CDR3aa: CASRAFEQGAYTGELFF

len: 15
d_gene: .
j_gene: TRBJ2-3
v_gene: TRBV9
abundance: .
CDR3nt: TGTGCCAGCAGCGTAGGGTCGCTAGCCACAGATACGCAGTATTTT
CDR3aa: CASSVGSLATDTQYF

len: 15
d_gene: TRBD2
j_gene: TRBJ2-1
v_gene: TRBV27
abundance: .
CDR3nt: TGTGCCAGCCGGACTAGCCTCGGCTCCTACAATGAGCAGTTCTTC
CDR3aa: CASRTSLGSYNEQFF

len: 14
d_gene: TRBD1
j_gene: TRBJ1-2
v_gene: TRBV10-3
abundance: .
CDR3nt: TGTGCCATCAGTGAGAGTTCAGGGGGAAGTGGCTACACCTTC
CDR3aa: CAISESSGGSGYTF

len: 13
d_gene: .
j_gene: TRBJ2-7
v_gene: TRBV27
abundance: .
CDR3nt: TGTGCCAGCAGTTTTCAGGGACCCTACGAGCAGTACTTC
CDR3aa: CASSFQGPYEQYF

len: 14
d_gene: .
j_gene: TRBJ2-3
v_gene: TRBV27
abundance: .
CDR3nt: TGTGCCAGCAGTTCACAGGGAACCACAGATACGCAGTATTTT
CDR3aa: CASSSQGTTDTQYF

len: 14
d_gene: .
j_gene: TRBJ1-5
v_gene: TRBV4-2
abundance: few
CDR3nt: TGTGCCAGCAGCGCCCGGGAGAGCAATCAGCCCCAGCATTTT
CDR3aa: CASSARESNQPQHF

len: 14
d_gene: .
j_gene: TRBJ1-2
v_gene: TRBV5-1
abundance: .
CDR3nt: TGCGCCAGCAGCTTGGTGGGCAGTAACTATGGCTACACCTTC
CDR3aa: CASSLVGSNYGYTF

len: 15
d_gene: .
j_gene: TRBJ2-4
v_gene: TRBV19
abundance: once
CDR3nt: TGTGCCAGTAGTATAGCCCCAGGGCCCCGAAACATTCAGTACTTC
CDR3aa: CASSIAPGPRNIQYF

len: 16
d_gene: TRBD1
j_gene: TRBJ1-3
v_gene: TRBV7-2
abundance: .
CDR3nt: TGTGCCAGCAGCGTAGTACAGGGGGCGGCTGGAAACACCATATATTTT
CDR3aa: CASSVVQGAAGNTIYF

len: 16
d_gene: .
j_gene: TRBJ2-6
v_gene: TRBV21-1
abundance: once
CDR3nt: TGTGCCAGCAGCAGCGACAGGATCTCTGGGGCCAACGTCCTGACTTTC
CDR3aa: CASSSDRISGANVLTF

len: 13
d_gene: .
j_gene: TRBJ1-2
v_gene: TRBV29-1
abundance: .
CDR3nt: TGCAGCGTTGTCAGGGTCGCCGGTGGAGGCTACACCTTC
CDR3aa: CSVVRVAGGGYTF

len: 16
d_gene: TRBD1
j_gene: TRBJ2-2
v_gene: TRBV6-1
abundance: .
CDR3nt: TGTGCCAGCAGTGAAAAGGGGACAGGAGTTAACGGGGAGCTGTTTTTT
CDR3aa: CASSEKGTGVNGELFF

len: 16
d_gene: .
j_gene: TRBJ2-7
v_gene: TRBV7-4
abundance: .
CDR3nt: TGTGCCAGCAGCTCCCCCAGGGACCTAGCTAACTACGAGCAGTACTTC
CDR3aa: CASSSPRDLANYEQYF

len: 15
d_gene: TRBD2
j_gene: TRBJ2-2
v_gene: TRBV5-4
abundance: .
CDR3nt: TGTGCCAGCAGCATCGGGGGGACGAACACCGGGGAGCTGTTTTTT
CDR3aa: CASSIGGTNTGELFF

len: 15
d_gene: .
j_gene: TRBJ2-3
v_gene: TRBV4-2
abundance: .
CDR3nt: TGTGCCAGCAGCCAAGTCTCGGCAGATACAGATACGCAGTATTTT
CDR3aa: CASSQVSADTDTQYF

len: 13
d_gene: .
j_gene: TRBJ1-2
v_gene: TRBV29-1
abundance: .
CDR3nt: TGCAGCGTTGGTGTTTTGGGCGACTATGGCTACACCTTC
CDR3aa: CSVGVLGDYGYTF

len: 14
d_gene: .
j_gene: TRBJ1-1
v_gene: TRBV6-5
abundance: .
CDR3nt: TGTGCCAGCGGTCCCGGGAAGACTGACACTGAAGCTTTCTTT
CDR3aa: CASGPGKTDTEAFF

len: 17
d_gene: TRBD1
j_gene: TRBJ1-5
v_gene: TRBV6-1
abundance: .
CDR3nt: TGTGCCAGCAGTGGCAACAGGGGGCGGACGAGCAATCAGCCCCAGCATTTT
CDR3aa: CASSGNRGRTSNQPQHF

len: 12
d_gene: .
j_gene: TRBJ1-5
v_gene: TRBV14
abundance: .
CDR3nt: TGTGCCAGCAGCCGGGGCAATCAGCCCCAGCATTTT
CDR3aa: CASSRGNQPQHF

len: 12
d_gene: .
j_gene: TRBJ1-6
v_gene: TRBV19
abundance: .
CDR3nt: TGTGCCAGTAGTGCCCCGGCCGGGGCCCTCCACTTT
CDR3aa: CASSAPAGALHF

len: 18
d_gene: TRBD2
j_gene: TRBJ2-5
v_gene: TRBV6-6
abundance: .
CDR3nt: TGTGCCAGCAGTCCTATGGGGGCTAGCGGGGGCCTCCAAGAGACCCAGTACTTC
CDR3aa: CASSPMGASGGLQETQYF

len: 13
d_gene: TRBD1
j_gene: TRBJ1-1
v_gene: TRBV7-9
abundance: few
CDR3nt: TGTGCCAGCAGCCGGACAGGTAGCACTGAAGCTTTCTTT
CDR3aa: CASSRTGSTEAFF

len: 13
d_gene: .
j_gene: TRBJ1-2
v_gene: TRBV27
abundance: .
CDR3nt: TGTGCCAGCAGTTTAAGAGTTAACTATGGCTACACCTTC
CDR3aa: CASSLRVNYGYTF

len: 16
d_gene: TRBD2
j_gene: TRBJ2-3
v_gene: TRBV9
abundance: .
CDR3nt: TGTGCCAGCAGCGTAGGTATAGCGGGGGAGACAGATACGCAGTATTTT
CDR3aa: CASSVGIAGETDTQYF

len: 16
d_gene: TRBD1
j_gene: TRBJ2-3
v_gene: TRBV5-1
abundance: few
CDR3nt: TGCGCCAGCAGCTTGGAGGACAGGGCTGGGACAGATACGCAGTATTTT
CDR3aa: CASSLEDRAGTDTQYF

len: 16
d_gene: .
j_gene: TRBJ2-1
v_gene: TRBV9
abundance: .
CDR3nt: TGTGCCAGCAGCCCTCGGGACAGAGCGGGGAACAATGAGCAGTTCTTC
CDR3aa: CASSPRDRAGNNEQFF

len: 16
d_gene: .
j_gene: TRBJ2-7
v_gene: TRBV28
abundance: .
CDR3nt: TGTGCCAGCAGTTTTGTTCTAGGGGACATACACTACGAGCAGTACTTC
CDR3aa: CASSFVLGDIHYEQYF

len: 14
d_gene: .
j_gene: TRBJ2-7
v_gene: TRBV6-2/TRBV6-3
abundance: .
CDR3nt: TGTGCCAGCAGTTACGAGAGGGGGACCTACGAGCAGTACTTC
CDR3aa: CASSYERGTYEQYF

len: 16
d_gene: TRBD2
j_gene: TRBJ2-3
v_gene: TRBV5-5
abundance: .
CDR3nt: TGTGCCAGCAAGCTTCAGCAGCGGGGAGGCACAGATACGCAGTATTTT
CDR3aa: CASKLQQRGGTDTQYF

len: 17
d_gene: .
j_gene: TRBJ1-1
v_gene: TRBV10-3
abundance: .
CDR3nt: TGTGCCATCAGTGAGTCGCCAGGGAAAGGGCGAAACACTGAAGCTTTCTTT
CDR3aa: CAISESPGKGRNTEAFF

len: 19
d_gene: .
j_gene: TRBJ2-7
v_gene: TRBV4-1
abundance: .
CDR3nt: TGCGCCAGCAGTGAAGGCCGAGCAGTTGGGCCGCCAAGCTCCTACGAGCAGTACTTC
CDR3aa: CASSEGRAVGPPSSYEQYF

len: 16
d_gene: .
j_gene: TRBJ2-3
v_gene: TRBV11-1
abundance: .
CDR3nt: TGTGCCAGCAGCCCCACTCTCGTACGGAGCACAGATACGCAGTATTTT
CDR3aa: CASSPTLVRSTDTQYF

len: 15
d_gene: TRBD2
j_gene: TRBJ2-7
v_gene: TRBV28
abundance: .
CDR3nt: TGTGCCAGCAGTTCGCCAGCTAGCGGTGGCTACGAGCAGTACTTC
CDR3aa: CASSSPASGGYEQYF

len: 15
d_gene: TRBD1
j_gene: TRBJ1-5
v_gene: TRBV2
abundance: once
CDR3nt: TGTGCCAGCAGCGAAGTAAGACAGGGAGGTCAGCCCCAGCATTTT
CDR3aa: CASSEVRQGGQPQHF

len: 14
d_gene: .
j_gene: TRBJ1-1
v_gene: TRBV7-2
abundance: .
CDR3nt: TGTGCCAGCAGCTTAGATTCCCGAACCGCTGAAGCTTTCTTT
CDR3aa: CASSLDSRTAEAFF

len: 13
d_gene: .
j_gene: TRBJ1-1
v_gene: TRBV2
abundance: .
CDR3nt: TGTGCCAGCAGTGAGAGGTCTAGGACTGAAGCTTTCTTT
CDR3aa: CASSERSRTEAFF

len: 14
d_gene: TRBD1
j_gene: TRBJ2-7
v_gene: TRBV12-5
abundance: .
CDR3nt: TGTGCTAGTGGCCTGGGACAGGGGGCGTACGAGCAGTACTTC
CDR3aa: CASGLGQGAYEQYF

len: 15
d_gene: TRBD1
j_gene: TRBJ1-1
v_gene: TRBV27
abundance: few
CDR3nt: TGTGCCAGCAGCCCGATACAGGGGATAAACACTGAAGCTTTCTTT
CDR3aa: CASSPIQGINTEAFF

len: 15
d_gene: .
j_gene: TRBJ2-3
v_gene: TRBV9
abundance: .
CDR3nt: TGTGCCAGCAGCGTCACATGGGCCAGCACAGATACGCAGTATTTT
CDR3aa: CASSVTWASTDTQYF

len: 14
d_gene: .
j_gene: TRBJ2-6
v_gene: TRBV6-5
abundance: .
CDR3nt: TGTGCCAGCAGTCCACTCCCTGGGGCCAACGTCCTGACTTTC
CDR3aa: CASSPLPGANVLTF

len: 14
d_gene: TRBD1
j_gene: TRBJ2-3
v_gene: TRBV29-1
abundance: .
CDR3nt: TGCAGCGTTGCCGGGACAGGGGACACAGATACGCAGTATTTT
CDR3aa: CSVAGTGDTDTQYF

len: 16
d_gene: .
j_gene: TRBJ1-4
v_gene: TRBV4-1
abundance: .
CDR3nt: TGCGCCAGCAGCAGTGGGTTGACAGCCTACAATGAAAAACTGTTTTTT
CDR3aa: CASSSGLTAYNEKLFF

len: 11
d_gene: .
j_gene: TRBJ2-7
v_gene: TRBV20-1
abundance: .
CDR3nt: TGCAGTGCTAGAAATTCCTACGAGCAGTACTTC
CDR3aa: CSARNSYEQYF

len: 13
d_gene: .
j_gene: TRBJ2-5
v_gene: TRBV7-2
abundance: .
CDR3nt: TGTGCCAGCAGCTTTCAGGGGGGAGAGACCCAGTACTTC
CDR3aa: CASSFQGGETQYF

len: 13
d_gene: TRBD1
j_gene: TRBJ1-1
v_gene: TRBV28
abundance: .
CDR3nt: TGTGCCAGCAGTTTATTGGGACAGGGTCAAGCTTTCTTT
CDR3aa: CASSLLGQGQAFF

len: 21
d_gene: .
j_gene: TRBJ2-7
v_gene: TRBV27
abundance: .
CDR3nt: TGTGCCAGCAGTTTATTGGGGCCCCCGCCTTCACCCCCGATAGGATTCTACGAGCAGTACTTC
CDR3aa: CASSLLGPPPSPPIGFYEQYF

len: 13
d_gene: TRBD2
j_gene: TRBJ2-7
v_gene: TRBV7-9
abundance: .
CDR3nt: TGTGCCAGCAGCTTTAGCGGGGGGGTCGAGCAGTACTTC
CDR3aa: CASSFSGGVEQYF

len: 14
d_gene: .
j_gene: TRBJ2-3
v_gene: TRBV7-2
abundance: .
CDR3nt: TGTGCCAGCAGCTTAGTGAGGGCCGGGGATACGCAGTATTTT
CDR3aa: CASSLVRAGDTQYF

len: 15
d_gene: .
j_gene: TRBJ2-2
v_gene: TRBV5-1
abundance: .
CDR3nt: TGCGCCAGCAGCTTGGCCATGTGGGGGGCCGGGGAGCTGTTTTTT
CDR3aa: CASSLAMWGAGELFF

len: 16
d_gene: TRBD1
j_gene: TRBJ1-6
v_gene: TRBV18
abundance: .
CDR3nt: TGTGCCAGCTCACTACGCGGGACAGAGGGTAATTCACCCCTCCACTTT
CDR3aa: CASSLRGTEGNSPLHF

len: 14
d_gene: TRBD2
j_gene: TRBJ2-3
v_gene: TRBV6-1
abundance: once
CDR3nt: TGTGCCAGCAGTGAACCCTACGGCGGGCGGGGGTGGTATTTT
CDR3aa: CASSEPYGGRGWYF

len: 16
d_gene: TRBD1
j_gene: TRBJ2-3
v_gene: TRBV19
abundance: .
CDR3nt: TGTGCCAGTAGCCGGAGGGGGGACAGGGGCGCAGATACGCAGTATTTT
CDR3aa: CASSRRGDRGADTQYF

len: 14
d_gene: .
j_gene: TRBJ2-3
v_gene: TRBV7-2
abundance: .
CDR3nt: TGTGCCAGCATCCCAGGCAGCAACACAGATACGCAGTATTTT
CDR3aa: CASIPGSNTDTQYF